What follows is one TCR beta chain and its context. These data come from a study of blood T cell repertoires in COVID-19. Study context: COVID-19 samples, acute and convalescent, were from the United States, Italy and Spain. T cells, B-cell-depleted T cells, or PBMCs provided the cDNA or gDNA that served as material.

Trimming took off 6 bases at V and 6 bases at J, with 15 bases between the two ends. The CDR3 runs to 13 residues. Germline CDR1 reads MNHNY; CDR2 reads SVGAGI (reference sequence). In the original workflow: The authors estimated nucleated cell counts from reference gene primer amplification. Produced via immunoSEQ multiplex PCR; TCRdb's table is partial and in-frame only. That table furnishes V, J and clone size, whereas the DNA furnished D and trimming. The sample consists of about 140,000 clones, 86% of them appearing once. The sequenced sample consisted of peripheral blood. The clonotype comes from a woman aged 55-70 years with acute or convalescent COVID-19. The genes are TRBV6-6 and TRBJ2-7; D may be TRBD2 (8 bases). The CDR3 nucleotides read TGTGCCAGCAGAGGACAGGCGGGGGGCGAGCAGTACTTC. Translation gives CASRGQAGGEQYF.